The 21 T cell receptor beta chains presented below share a single source sample, sequenced in a study of T cells in Graves' hyperthyroidism and ophthalmopathy. RNA transcripts were the template for amplifying TCR beta CDR3 regions. When the TCR CDR3 underwent first-round RT-PCR, the HTBI primer set was used. MiXCR was run by TCRdb on the multiplex PCR reads, yielding one entry per CDR3 protein. Of around 300,000 distinct CDR3 sequences listed, 11% to 15% are singletons. The specimen sequenced was blood. The receptor source for this set is a woman aged 30 to 39 with Graves' hyperthyroidism.

This clonotype was observed a few times. This rearrangement joins TRBV5-1 to TRBJ2-2, with D hard to call. Germline V lookup: CDR1 SGHRS, CDR2 YFSETQ. V lost 5 bases and J lost 1, with 15 bases in between. The CDR3 is made up of 16 amino acids. The CDR3 protein is CASRTDGRRNTGELFF. CDR3 nucleotide sequence: TGCGCCAGCAGGACGGACGGACGCAGGAACACCGGGGAGCTGTTTTTT.

The V call is TRBV2, the J call TRBJ2-2; 7 bases are shared with TRBD1. Germline V lookup: CDR1 SNHLY, CDR2 FYNNEI. The CDR3 runs to 16 residues. The J segment lost 3 bases and the V segment lost 8 bases, leaving 12 bases of the junction unmatched. The CDR3 protein is CASQLRGGLDTGELFF. For the CDR3, the DNA is TGTGCCAGCCAGCTCCGAGGGGGCTTAGACACCGGGGAGCTGTTTTTT.

The chain is built from TRBV19 and TRBJ1-2; D unresolved. Germline lookup yields CDR1 LNHDA and CDR2 SQIVND (reference sequence). The CDR3 length is 13 residues. Trimming cost V 5 bases and J 6 bases, with 13 bases left between them. The CDR3 DNA is TGTGCCAGTAGTGGATCGGGCCCCGATGGCTACACCTTC. The encoded protein is CASSGSGPDGYTF.

This clonotype occurred many times. The J gene is TRBJ2-1, the V gene TRBV5-1, with 7 bases identical to TRBD2. V was clipped by 4 bases and J by 6 bases; unmatched bases: 10. The germline CDR1 and CDR2 sequences are SGHRS and YFSETQ. This CDR3 contains 15 residues. The CDR3 region is CASSITSAVFNEQFF. In DNA form, the CDR3 reads TGCGCCAGCAGCATAACTAGCGCCGTCTTCAATGAGCAGTTCTTC.

This chain uses TRBV28 with TRBJ1-1; D remains unclear. V lost 5 bases, J lost 4 bases, and 11 bases lay in between. The germline V gene has CDR1 MDHEN and CDR2 SYDVKM. The CDR3 has 13 residues. The CDR3 loop reads CASSPGLGTEAFF. The CDR3 DNA is TGTGCCAGCAGTCCGGGGTTGGGCACTGAAGCTTTCTTT.

The chain joins TRBV19 to TRBJ2-1; TRBD1 might be the D (7 bases). The germline V gene has CDR1 LNHDA and CDR2 SQIVND (reference sequence). The V end lost 8 bases, the J end lost 5 bases, and 16 bases lay between the germline ends. This CDR3 has 14 residues. The CDR3 sequence: CASRAGQINNEQFF. The CDR3, as DNA: TGTGCCAGTCGTGCGGGACAGATAAACAATGAGCAGTTCTTC.

This clonotype was counted at least ten times. The chain combines TRBV20-1 with TRBJ2-3; D tentatively reads TRBD1 or TRBD2 (5 bases each). The V gene lost 6 bases and the J gene lost 7 bases, with 23 bases spanning the gap. The CDR3 runs 15 residues. Germline CDR1 is DFQATT and CDR2 is SNEGSKA (reference sequence). Here the CDR3 DNA reads TGCAGTGCCTCCGGGGCGATCTTGACCCTTAATACGCAGTATTTT. Its translation is CSASGAILTLNTQYF.

This clonotype was seen ten or more times. The chain carries TRBV3-1 and TRBJ2-7; TRBD2 matches 7 bases. V was pared by 9 bases and J by 2 bases, with 7 bases of the junction left unmatched. Germline CDR1 and CDR2: LGHDT and YNNKEL (reference sequence). The length of the CDR3 is 13 residues. The CDR3 DNA follows: TGTGCCAGTAGTAGGCGGGGGACCTACGAGCAGTACTTC. This translates into CASSRRGTYEQYF.

This clonotype has a single count. Given a much more abundant clone one base away, this may be a read error. The J gene is TRBJ2-1, the V gene TRBV28; possibly TRBD1 or TRBD2 for D (5 bases each). The CDR3 is 13 residues long. V lost 8 bases and J lost 10, with 18 bases in between. The germline V gene has CDR1 MDHEN and CDR2 SYDVKM. CDR3: CASYGQGPYEQFF. CDR3 coding DNA: TGTGCCAGCTACGGGCAGGGACCCTACGAGCAGTTCTTC. The full variable domain, completed using reference TRBV28 and TRBJ2-1, is DVKVTQSSRYLVKRTGEKVFLECVQDMDHENMFWYRQDPGLGLRLIYFSYDVKMKEKGDIPEGYSVSREKKERFSLILESASTNQTSMYLCASYGQGPYEQFFGPGTRLTVL.

This clonotype was found many times. The chain couples TRBV15 to TRBJ2-7; D possibly corresponds to TRBD1 (6 bases). Germline CDR1 and CDR2: LNHNV and YYDKDF (reference sequence). V was shortened by 7 bases and J by 5 bases, with 18 bases between the two germline ends. This CDR3 comprises 14 residues. CDR3 amino acids: CATKKTGFQNEQYF. The CDR3 DNA is TGTGCCACCAAAAAAACAGGGTTCCAGAACGAGCAGTACTTC.

This clonotype was seen repeatedly, ten times or more. V is TRBV27 and J is TRBJ1-5; tentative D call: TRBD1 (6 bases). Germline V CDR1 and CDR2: MNHEY, SMNVEV (reference sequence). This CDR3 contains 17 residues. V lost 3 bases, J lost 0 bases, and 15 bases lay in between. CDR3 DNA sequence: TGTGCCAGCAGTTTCGCTACAGGGCTTCTTAGCAATCAGCCCCAGCATTTT. Its translation is CASSFATGLLSNQPQHF.

The chain links TRBV19 to TRBJ1-2, with a possible D match to TRBD1 (6 bases). The ends were cut back, 8 bases at V and 8 bases at J, with 24 bases in the middle. Germline values: CDR1 LNHDA, CDR2 SQIVND (reference sequence). There are 15 residues in the CDR3. For the CDR3, the DNA is TGTGCCAGTGGGGGATTCCGCGGGGGACATGGAGGCTACACCTTC. Translating gives CASGGFRGGHGGYTF. Complete variable domain (other parts from reference TRBV19 and TRBJ1-2): DGGITQSPKYLFRKEGQNVTLSCEQNLNHDAMYWYRQDPGQGLRLIYYSQIVNDFQKGDIAEGYSVSREKKESFPLTVTSAQKNPTAFYLCASGGFRGGHGGYTFGSGTRLTVV.

This clonotype was counted a few times. The chain carries TRBV4-1 and TRBJ2-7, with TRBD2 identical over 10 bases. CDR1 and CDR2 (germline): MGHRA, YSYEKL. J lost 3 bases, V lost 4 bases, and 9 bases had no gene match. This CDR3 contains 16 residues. Here the CDR3 DNA reads TGCGCCAGCAGCCGGGAAACTAGCGGGAACGACTACGAGCAGTACTTC. Amino acid sequence: CASSRETSGNDYEQYF.

V gene TRBV3-1 combines with J gene TRBJ1-4, with a weak D call TRBD1 (5 bases). CDR3 size: 14 residues. Germline CDR1 reads LGHDT; CDR2 reads YNNKEL (reference sequence). The V gene lost 5 bases and the J gene lost 1 base, with 8 bases spanning the gap. The CDR3 loop is CASSGTGTNEKLFF. The CDR3 DNA reads TGTGCCAGCAGCGGGACCGGAACTAATGAAAAACTGTTTTTT. The full variable domain, rest sourced from reference TRBV3-1 and TRBJ1-4, is DTAVSQTPKYLVTQMGNDKSIKCEQNLGHDTMYWYKQDSKKFLKIMFSYNNKELIINETVPNRFSPKSPDKAHLNLHINSLELGDSAVYFCASSGTGTNEKLFFGSGTQLSVL.

This clonotype has at least ten counts. The gene calls are TRBV2 and TRBJ1-3; 9 bases match TRBD1. Germline V CDR1 and CDR2: SNHLY, FYNNEI. Germline trimming cut 3 bases from V and 0 bases from J; bases unmatched to any gene: 3. The CDR3 sequence is 16 residues long. CDR3 residues: CASSDGQGISGNTIYF. The CDR3 DNA follows: TGTGCCAGCAGTGACGGACAGGGGATCTCTGGAAACACCATATATTTT. Full variable domain (rest looked up from reference TRBV2 and TRBJ1-3): EPEVTQTPSHQVTQMGQEVILRCVPISNHLYFYWYRQILGQKVEFLVSFYNNEISEKSEIFDDQFSVERPDGSNFTLKIRSTKLEDSAMYFCASSDGQGISGNTIYFGEGSWLTVV.

This clonotype was observed a handful of times. The chain employs TRBV15 and TRBJ1-5, with D hard to call. V was trimmed by 3 bases and J by 9 bases, leaving 9 bases between them. Germline V CDR1 and CDR2: LNHNV, YYDKDF (reference sequence). CDR3 length: 12 residues. The CDR3 is CATSRDLGPQHF. Written as DNA, the CDR3 is TGTGCCACCAGCAGGGACCTCGGGCCCCAGCATTTT.

This clonotype was seen at least ten times. The V and J genes are TRBV20-1 and TRBJ2-1; D might be TRBD1 (5 bases). Trimming shortened V by 7 bases and J by 8 bases, and 15 bases separated the two germline ends. Germline CDR1 reads DFQATT; CDR2 reads SNEGSKA (reference sequence). The CDR3 is made up of 12 amino acids. The CDR3 region has the DNA TGCAGTGGGGGCTCCCGTGGCCATGAGCAGTTCTTC. Its translation is CSGGSRGHEQFF.

The chain couples TRBV12-5 to TRBJ2-1, with 7 bases lining up with TRBD2. This CDR3 region has 15 residues. Trimming cost V 3 bases and J 0 bases; bases outside gene matches: 2. CDR1 and CDR2 (germline): LGHNT, FRNRAP. CDR3 amino acids: CASGLGGGSYNEQFF. As DNA, the CDR3 is TGTGCTAGTGGTTTAGGCGGGGGCTCCTACAATGAGCAGTTCTTC. Complete variable domain (other parts from reference TRBV12-5 and TRBJ2-1): DARVTQTPRHKVTEMGQEVTMRCQPILGHNTVFWYRQTMMQGLELLAYFRNRAPLDDSGMPKDRFSAEMPDATLATLKIQPSEPRDSAVYFCASGLGGGSYNEQFFGPGTRLTVL.

This clonotype was detected a few times. The J gene is TRBJ1-1, the V gene TRBV28, with D hard to call. V was shortened by 5 bases and J by 0 bases, with 13 bases between the two germline ends. CDR1 and CDR2 from the germline V gene are MDHEN and SYDVKM. This CDR3 contains 15 residues. The CDR3 DNA is TGTGCCAGCAGTATAGCGGGTCCGATGAACACTGAAGCTTTCTTT. This sequence encodes CASSIAGPMNTEAFF.

This clonotype was picked up many times. This rearrangement joins TRBV29-1 to TRBJ2-6; a possible D gene is TRBD1 (6 bases). Trimming removed 2 bases at V and 1 base at J, with 6 bases between. The CDR3 spans 14 residues. Per germline, CDR1 SQVTM and CDR2 ANQGSEA. This chain's CDR3 is CSVETGSGANVLTF. CDR3 DNA: TGCAGCGTTGAAACAGGGTCTGGGGCCAACGTCCTGACTTTC.

In its sample, this clonotype was seen a few times. The V gene is TRBV19, the J gene TRBJ1-5; no definite D call. The CDR3 extends over 13 amino acids. Germline values: CDR1 LNHDA, CDR2 SQIVND (reference sequence). The V and J ends lost 5 bases and 12 bases respectively, with 17 bases between them. CDR3: CASSVAPLRYQHF. CDR3 DNA: TGTGCCAGTAGTGTCGCCCCCCTGCGATACCAGCATTTT. The full variable domain, in which reference TRBV19 and TRBJ1-5 provide the parts outside the CDR3, is DGGITQSPKYLFRKEGQNVTLSCEQNLNHDAMYWYRQDPGQGLRLIYYSQIVNDFQKGDIAEGYSVSREKKESFPLTVTSAQKNPTAFYLCASSVAPLRYQHFGDGTRLSIL.